This TCR beta chain was recovered during a study of OX40 agonist ivuxolimab in advanced cancers. Clones were sequenced by immunoSEQ multiplex PCR, and TCRdb holds only the in-frame ones, with some missing. The data hold about 41,000 clones, with 80% to 90% observed a single time. This clone showed up just once. Material: CD4+ or CD8+ T cells sorted from blood, obtained in a trial of the OX40 agonist ivuxolimab. The clonotype was recovered from an adult with an advanced solid tumor such as melanoma, head and neck, liver or kidney cancer.

CDR3 region: CAWSVPRGYTF. In DNA form, the CDR3 reads TGTGCCTGGAGTGTACCCAGGGGCTACACCTTC. The gene calls are TRBV30 and TRBJ1-2, with D hard to call. With 0 bases removed from V and 8 bases from J, the gap between germline ends came to 7 bases. Germline V gene data show CDR1 as GTSNPN and CDR2 as SVGIG (reference sequence). This CDR3 has 11 amino acids.